This T cell receptor (beta chain) came from a study of cytomegalovirus exposure and HLA in healthy donors. Looked up from germline, CDR1 is LNHDA and CDR2 is SQIVND (reference sequence). The CDR3 is made up of 15 amino acids. V gave up 0 bases and J gave up 0 bases, with 6 bases separating them. Researchers ran the PCR with 60 Vbeta and 13 Jbeta primers. Data came from immunoSEQ multiplex PCR; TCRdb stores just in-frame clones and leaves some out. This sample has about 140,000 clones, with about 80% found just once. Material for sequencing was PBMCs. The genes are TRBV19 and TRBJ1-5; no firm D call. This sequence was found in a male donor in good health and CMV-seropositive. The CDR3 protein is CASSIELNSNQPQHF. CDR3 DNA: TGTGCCAGTAGTATAGAACTCAATAGCAATCAGCCCCAGCATTTT.